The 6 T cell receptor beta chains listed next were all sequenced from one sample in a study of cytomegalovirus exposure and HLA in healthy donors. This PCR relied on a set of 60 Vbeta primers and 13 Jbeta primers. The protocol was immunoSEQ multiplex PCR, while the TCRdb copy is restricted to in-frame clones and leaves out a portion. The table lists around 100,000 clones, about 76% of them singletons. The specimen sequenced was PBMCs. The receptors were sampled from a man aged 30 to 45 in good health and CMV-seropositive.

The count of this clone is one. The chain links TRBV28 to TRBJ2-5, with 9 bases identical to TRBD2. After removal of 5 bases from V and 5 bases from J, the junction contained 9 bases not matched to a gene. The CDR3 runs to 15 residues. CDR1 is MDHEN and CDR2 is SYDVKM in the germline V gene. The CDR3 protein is CASSTAGGRRETQYF. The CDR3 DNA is TGTGCCAGCAGTACCGCGGGGGGGCGGAGGGAGACCCAGTACTTC.

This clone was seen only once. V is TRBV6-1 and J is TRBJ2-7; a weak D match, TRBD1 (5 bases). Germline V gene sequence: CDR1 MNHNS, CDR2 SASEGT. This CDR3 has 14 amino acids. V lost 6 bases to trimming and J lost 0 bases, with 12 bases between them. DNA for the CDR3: TGTGCCAGCAGCGCGCGTGGGGCCTCCTACGAGCAGTACTTC. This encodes CASSARGASYEQYF.

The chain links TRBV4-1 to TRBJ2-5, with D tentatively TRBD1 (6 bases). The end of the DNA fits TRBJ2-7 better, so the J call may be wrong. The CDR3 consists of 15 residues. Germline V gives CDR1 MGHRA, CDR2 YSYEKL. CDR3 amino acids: CASSQDQGPLSEQYF. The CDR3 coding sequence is TGCGCCAGCAGCCAAGATCAGGGGCCTTTGAGCGAGCAGTACTTC.

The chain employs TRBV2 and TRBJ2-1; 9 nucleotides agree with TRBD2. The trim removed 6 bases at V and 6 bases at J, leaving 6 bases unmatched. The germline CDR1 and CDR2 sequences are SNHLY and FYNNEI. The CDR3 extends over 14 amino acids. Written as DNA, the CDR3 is TGTGCCAGCAGGGGACTAGCAAGTACCAATGAGCAGTTCTTC. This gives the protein CASRGLASTNEQFF.

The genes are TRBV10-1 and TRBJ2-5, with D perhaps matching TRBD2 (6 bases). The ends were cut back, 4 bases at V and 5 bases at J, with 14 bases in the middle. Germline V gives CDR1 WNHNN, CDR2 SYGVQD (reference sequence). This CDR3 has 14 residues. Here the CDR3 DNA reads TGCGCCAGCAGTGGCTCGGGGGAATGGGAGACCCAGTACTTC. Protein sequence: CASSGSGEWETQYF.

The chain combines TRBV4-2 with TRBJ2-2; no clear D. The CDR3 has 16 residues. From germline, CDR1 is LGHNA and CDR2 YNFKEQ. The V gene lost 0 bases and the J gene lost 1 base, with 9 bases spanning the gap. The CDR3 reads CASSQDTTENTGELFF. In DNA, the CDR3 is TGTGCCAGCAGCCAAGATACAACAGAGAACACCGGGGAGCTGTTTTTT.